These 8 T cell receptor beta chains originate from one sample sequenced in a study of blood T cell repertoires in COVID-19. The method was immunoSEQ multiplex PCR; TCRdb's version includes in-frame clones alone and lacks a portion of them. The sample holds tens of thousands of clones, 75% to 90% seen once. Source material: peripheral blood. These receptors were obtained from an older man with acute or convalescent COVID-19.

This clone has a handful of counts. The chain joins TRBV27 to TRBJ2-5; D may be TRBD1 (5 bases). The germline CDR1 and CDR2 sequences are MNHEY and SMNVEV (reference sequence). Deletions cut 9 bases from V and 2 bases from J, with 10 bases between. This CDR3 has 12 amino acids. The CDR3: CASTQEQETQYF. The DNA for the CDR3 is TGTGCCAGTACACAGGAGCAAGAGACCCAGTACTTC.

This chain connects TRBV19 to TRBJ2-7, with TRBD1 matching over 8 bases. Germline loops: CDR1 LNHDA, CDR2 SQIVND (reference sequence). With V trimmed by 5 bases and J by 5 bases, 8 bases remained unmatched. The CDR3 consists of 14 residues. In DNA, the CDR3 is TGTGCCAGTAGTTTGAGACGGACAGGGAACGAGCAGTACTTC. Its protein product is CASSLRRTGNEQYF.

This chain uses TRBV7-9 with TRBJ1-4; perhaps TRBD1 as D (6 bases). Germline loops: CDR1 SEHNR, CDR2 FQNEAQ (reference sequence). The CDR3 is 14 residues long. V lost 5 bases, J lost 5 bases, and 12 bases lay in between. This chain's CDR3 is CASSEQGSNEKLFF. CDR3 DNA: TGTGCCAGCAGCGAACAGGGTTCCAATGAAAAACTGTTTTTT.

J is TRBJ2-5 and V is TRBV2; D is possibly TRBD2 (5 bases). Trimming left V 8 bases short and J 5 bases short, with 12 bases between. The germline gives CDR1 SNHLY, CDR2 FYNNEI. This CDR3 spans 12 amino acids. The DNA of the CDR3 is TGTGCCAGCCGGTCCTCGGGGGAGACCCAGTACTTC. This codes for CASRSSGETQYF.

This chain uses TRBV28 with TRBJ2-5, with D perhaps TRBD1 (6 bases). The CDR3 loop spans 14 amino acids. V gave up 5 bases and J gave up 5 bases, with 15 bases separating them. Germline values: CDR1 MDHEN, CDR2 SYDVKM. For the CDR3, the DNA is TGTGCCAGCAGTATTCACAGGGCTCCGGAGACCCAGTACTTC. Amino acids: CASSIHRAPETQYF.

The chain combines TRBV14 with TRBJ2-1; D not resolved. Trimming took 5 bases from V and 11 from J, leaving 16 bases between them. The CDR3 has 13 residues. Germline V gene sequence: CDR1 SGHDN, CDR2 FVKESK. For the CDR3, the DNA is TGTGCCAGCAGCATCACCTTACTCGCTCAGCAGTTCTTC. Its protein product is CASSITLLAQQFF.

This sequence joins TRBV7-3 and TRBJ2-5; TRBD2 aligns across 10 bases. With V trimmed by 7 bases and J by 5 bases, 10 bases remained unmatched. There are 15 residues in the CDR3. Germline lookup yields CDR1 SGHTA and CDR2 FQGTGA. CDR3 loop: CASTSSGGGGETQYF. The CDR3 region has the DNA TGTGCCAGCACGTCTAGCGGGGGTGGAGGGGAGACCCAGTACTTC.

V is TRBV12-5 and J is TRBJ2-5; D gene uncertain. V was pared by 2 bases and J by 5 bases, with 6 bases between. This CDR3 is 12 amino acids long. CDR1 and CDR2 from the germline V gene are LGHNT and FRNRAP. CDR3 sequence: CASGLISETQYF. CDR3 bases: TGTGCTAGTGGTTTGATCTCGGAGACCCAGTACTTC.